These 15 T cell receptor beta chains came from one sample sequenced in a study of T cell responses to AZD1222 COVID-19 vaccine. Profiled with immunoSEQ multiplex PCR; TCRdb holds only in-frame clones, not every one. The data show about 160,000 clones, 91% seen once. The sample was peripheral blood, taken on day 0 of AZD1222 vaccination. The receptors come from an adult in good health.

CDR3 sequence: CASTGGRPYEQYF. The CDR3 DNA reads as TGCGCCAGCACTGGGGGGCGCCCCTACGAGCAGTACTTC. The chain links TRBV5-1 to TRBJ2-7; D tentatively fits TRBD1 or TRBD2 (6 bases each). V was shortened by 6 bases and J by 2 bases, with 12 bases between the two germline ends. Germline CDR1 reads SGHRS; CDR2 reads YFSETQ. The CDR3 has 13 amino acids.

V gene TRBV29-1 combines with J gene TRBJ2-1; D is unclear. This CDR3 contains 12 residues. Germline V gene data show CDR1 as SQVTM and CDR2 as ANQGSEA. V shed 8 bases and J shed 6 bases, with 14 bases lying between them. CDR3 in DNA: TGCAGCCCAGCACGGTTAGGCAATGAGCAGTTCTTC. Encoded protein: CSPARLGNEQFF.

The rearrangement links TRBV2 to TRBJ1-6, with TRBD1 as a possible D gene (5 bases). V was pared by 10 bases and J by 2 bases, with 15 bases between. The V gene's germline CDR1 is SNHLY and CDR2 FYNNEI. The CDR3 sequence is 15 residues long. CDR3 protein: CAIPLQGAYNSPLHF. CDR3 DNA sequence: TGTGCCATCCCCCTTCAAGGGGCCTATAATTCACCCCTCCACTTT. Filled out from reference TRBV2 and TRBJ1-6, the complete variable domain reads EPEVTQTPSHQVTQMGQEVILRCVPISNHLYFYWYRQILGQKVEFLVSFYNNEISEKSEIFDDQFSVERPDGSNFTLKIRSTKLEDSAMYFCAIPLQGAYNSPLHFGNGTRLTVT.

This clone was seen a handful of times. The chain joins TRBV11-3 to TRBJ1-1, with 7 bases aligning to TRBD1. Germline V lookup: CDR1 SGHNT, CDR2 YENEEA. CDR3 length: 12 residues. Trimming took 5 bases from V and 12 from J; bases not matched to a gene: 9. The CDR3 DNA reads as TGTGCCAGCAGCCCCTCAGGGGGTCGGACTTTCTTT. It codes for CASSPSGGRTFF.

The genes are TRBV24-1 and TRBJ2-3; D not certain. The V gene's germline CDR1 is KGHDR and CDR2 SFDVKD. The CDR3 length is 12 residues. V was pared by 5 bases and J by 7 bases, with 9 bases between. As DNA, the CDR3 is TGTGCCACCAGTGGGGCTTCATATACGCAGTATTTT. It is translated as CATSGASYTQYF.

The chain carries TRBV7-9 and TRBJ2-5; D may match TRBD1 or TRBD2 (5 bases each). The V gene's germline CDR1 is SEHNR and CDR2 FQNEAQ (reference sequence). The length of the CDR3 is 17 residues. V lost 6 bases to trimming and J lost 2 bases, with 22 bases between them. The CDR3 sequence: CASRSSLGRETQETQYF. The DNA for the CDR3 is TGTGCCAGCAGGAGCAGTTTGGGCAGGGAGACACAAGAGACCCAGTACTTC.

The chain is built from TRBV9 and TRBJ1-1; D is undetermined. The germline V gene has CDR1 SGDLS and CDR2 YYNGEE. The V end lost 0 bases, the J end lost 2 bases, and 5 bases lay between the germline ends. CDR3 length: 13 amino acids. The CDR3 is CASSVVPNTEAFF. CDR3 bases: TGTGCCAGCAGCGTAGTTCCAAACACTGAAGCTTTCTTT.

The chain recombines TRBV6-5 with TRBJ1-2; 7 bases fit TRBD1. J gave up 4 bases and V 8 bases, and 10 bases lay outside the gene matches. The CDR3 runs 14 residues. In germline, CDR1 is MNHEY, CDR2 SVGAGI. CDR3 protein: CASSRSGQSYGYTF. In DNA, the CDR3 is TGTGCCAGCTCGCGCTCGGGACAGAGCTATGGCTACACCTTC.

This chain connects TRBV6-6 to TRBJ1-5; D gene unclear. This CDR3 spans 12 amino acids. Germline V gives CDR1 MNHNY, CDR2 SVGAGI (reference sequence). Trimming removed 5 bases from V and 4 bases from J, with 6 bases in between. DNA for the CDR3: TGTGCCAGCAGTGTCAGGAATCAGCCCCAGCATTTT. Protein sequence: CASSVRNQPQHF.

V and J are TRBV27 and TRBJ1-5, with D possibly matching TRBD1 (6 bases). Trimming removed 0 bases at V and 0 bases at J, with 12 bases between. Germline-derived CDR1 and CDR2 are MNHEY and SMNVEV (reference sequence). CDR3 size: 17 residues. In DNA form, the CDR3 reads TGTGCCAGCAGTTTATCCCCGGACAGACCTAGCAATCAGCCCCAGCATTTT. Its protein is CASSLSPDRPSNQPQHF.

This clone was recorded once. The gene calls are TRBV18 and TRBJ1-1; D unresolved. The CDR3 sequence is 15 residues long. Between the trimmed V and J ends, which lost 3 bases and 1 base, there was a span of 12 bases. Germline CDR1 reads KGHSH; CDR2 reads LQKENI. This CDR3 is CASSPPRQENTEAFF. The CDR3 DNA is TGTGCCAGCTCACCCCCTCGACAAGAGAACACTGAAGCTTTCTTT.

This clone has just one count. The chain couples TRBV2 to TRBJ2-5; 9 nucleotides align to TRBD2. Germline V gives CDR1 SNHLY, CDR2 FYNNEI. Germline trimming cut 6 bases from V and 2 bases from J; bases unmatched to any gene: 10. The CDR3 is made up of 16 amino acids. The CDR3 bases are TGTGCCAGCAGGGGAACTAGCGGGTTACCTCAAGAGACCCAGTACTTC. Encoded protein: CASRGTSGLPQETQYF.

The rearrangement joins TRBV15 to TRBJ1-6, with a possible D match to TRBD1 (5 bases). V was shortened by 0 bases and J by 15 bases, with 12 bases between the two germline ends. Germline lookup yields CDR1 LNHNV and CDR2 YYDKDF (reference sequence). This CDR3 spans 13 amino acids. CDR3 in amino acids: CATSRDLRGGLHF. The CDR3 DNA reads TGTGCCACCAGCAGAGATTTAAGGGGCGGCCTCCACTTT.

The rearrangement uses TRBV5-1 and TRBJ2-7, with 7 bases identical to TRBD1. Trimming took 4 bases from V and 3 from J; bases not matched to a gene: 7. Germline CDR1 is SGHRS and CDR2 is YFSETQ. The CDR3 is made up of 14 amino acids. Written as DNA, the CDR3 is TGCGCCAGCAGCAAGGGACAGAATATCTACGAGCAGTACTTC. As protein: CASSKGQNIYEQYF.

This rearrangement joins TRBV7-6 to TRBJ2-3; no definite D call. Germline V gene lookup returns CDR1 SGHVS and CDR2 FNYEAQ. The CDR3 spans 21 residues. V lost 0 bases and J lost 0, with 25 bases in between. This CDR3 is CASSLAPFPRSTASSTDTQYF. As DNA, the CDR3 is TGTGCCAGCAGCTTAGCCCCATTTCCCAGGTCCACTGCCTCTAGCACAGATACGCAGTATTTT.